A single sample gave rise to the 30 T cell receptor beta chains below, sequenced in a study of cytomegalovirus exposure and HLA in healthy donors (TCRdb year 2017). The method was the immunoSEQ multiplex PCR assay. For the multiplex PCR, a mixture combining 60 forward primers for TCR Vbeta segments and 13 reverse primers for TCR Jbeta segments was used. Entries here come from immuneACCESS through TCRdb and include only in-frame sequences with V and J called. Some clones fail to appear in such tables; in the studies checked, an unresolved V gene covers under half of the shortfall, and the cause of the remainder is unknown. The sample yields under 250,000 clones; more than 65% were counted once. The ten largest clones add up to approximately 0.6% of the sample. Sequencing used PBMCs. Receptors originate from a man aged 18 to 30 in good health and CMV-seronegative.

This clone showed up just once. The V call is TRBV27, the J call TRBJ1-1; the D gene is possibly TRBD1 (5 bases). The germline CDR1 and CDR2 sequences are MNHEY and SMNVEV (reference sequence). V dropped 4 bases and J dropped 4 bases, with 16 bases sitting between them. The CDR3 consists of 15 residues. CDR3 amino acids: CASSSPRQRSTEAFF. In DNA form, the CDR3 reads TGTGCCAGCAGTTCTCCTAGACAGAGGAGCACTGAAGCTTTCTTT.

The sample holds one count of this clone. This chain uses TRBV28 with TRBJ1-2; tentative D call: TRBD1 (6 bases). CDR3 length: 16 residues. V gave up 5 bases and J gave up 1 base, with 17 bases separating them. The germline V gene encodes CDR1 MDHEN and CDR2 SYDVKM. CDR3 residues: CASSPTTGQYNYGYTF. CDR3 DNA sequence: TGTGCCAGCAGTCCCACCACGGGACAATATAACTATGGCTACACCTTC.

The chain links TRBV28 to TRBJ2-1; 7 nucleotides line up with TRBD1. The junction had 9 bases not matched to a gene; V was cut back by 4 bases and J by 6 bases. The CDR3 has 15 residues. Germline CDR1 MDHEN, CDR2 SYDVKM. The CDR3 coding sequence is TGTGCCAGCAGTTCTGACAGGGCTCAGGTCAATGAGCAGTTCTTC. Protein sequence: CASSSDRAQVNEQFF.

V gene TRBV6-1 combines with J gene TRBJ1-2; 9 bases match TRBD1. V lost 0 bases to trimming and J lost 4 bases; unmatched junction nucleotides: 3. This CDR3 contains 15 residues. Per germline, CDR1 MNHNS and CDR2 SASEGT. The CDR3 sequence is CASSEALGQGYGYTF. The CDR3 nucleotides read TGTGCCAGCAGTGAAGCGTTGGGACAGGGCTATGGCTACACCTTC.

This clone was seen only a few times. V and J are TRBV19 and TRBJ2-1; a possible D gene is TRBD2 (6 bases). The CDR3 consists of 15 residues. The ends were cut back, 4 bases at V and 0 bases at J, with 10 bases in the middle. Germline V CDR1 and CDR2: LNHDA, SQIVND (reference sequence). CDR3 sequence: CASSTGSLSYNEQFF. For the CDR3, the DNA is TGTGCCAGTAGTACCGGGAGTCTCTCCTACAATGAGCAGTTCTTC.

Written as DNA, the CDR3 is TGCGCCAGCAGCCAATCAGGGGCCACAGATACGCAGTATTTT. Protein: CASSQSGATDTQYF. This sequence joins TRBV4-1 and TRBJ2-3; a possible D gene is TRBD1 (6 bases). This CDR3 is 14 amino acids long. The germline V and J ends were trimmed by 2 bases and 2 bases, with 8 bases remaining between them. The germline gives CDR1 MGHRA, CDR2 YSYEKL.

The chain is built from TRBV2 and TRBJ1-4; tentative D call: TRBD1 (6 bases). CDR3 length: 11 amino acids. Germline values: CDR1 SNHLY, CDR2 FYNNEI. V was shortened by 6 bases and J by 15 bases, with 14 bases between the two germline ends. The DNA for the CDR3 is TGTGCCAGCAGGACCCAGGGGAGGGTGTTTTTT. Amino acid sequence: CASRTQGRVFF.

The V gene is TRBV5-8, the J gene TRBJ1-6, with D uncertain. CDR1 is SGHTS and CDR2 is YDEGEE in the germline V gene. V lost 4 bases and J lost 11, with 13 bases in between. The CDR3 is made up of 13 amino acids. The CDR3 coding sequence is TGTGCCAGCAGCCCGGAGGGAGTCCCACCCCTCCACTTT. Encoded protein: CASSPEGVPPLHF.

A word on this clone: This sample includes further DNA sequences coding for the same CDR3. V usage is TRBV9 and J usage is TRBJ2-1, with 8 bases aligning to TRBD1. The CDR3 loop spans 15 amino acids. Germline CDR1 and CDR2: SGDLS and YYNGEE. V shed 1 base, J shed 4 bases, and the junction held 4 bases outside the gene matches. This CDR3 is CASSVQGAPYNEQFF. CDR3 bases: TGTGCCAGCAGCGTACAGGGGGCGCCTTACAATGAGCAGTTCTTC. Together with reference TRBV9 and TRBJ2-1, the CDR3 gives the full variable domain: DSGVTQTPKHLITATGQRVTLRCSPRSGDLSVYWYQQSLDQGLQFLIQYYNGEERAKGNILERFSAQQFPDLHSELNLSSLELGDSALYFCASSVQGAPYNEQFFGPGTRLTVL.

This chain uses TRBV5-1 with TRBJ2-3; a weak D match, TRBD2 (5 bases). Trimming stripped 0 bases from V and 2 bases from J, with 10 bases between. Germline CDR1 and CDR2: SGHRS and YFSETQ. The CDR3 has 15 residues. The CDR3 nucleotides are TGCGCCAGCAGCTTGGGAGGCGGGTACACAGATACGCAGTATTTT. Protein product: CASSLGGGYTDTQYF.

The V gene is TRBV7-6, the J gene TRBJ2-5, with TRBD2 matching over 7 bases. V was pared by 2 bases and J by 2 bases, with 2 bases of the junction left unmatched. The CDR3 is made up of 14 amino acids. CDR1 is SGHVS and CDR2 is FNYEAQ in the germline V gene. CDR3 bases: TGTGCCAGCAGCTTAACGGGGGGACAAGAGACCCAGTACTTC. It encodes CASSLTGGQETQYF.

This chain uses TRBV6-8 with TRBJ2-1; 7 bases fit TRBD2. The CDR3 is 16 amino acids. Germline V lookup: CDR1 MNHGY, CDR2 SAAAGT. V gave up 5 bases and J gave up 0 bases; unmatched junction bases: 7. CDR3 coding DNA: TGTGCCAGCAGTCTAGCGGAGGGGCTCTCCTACAATGAGCAGTTCTTC. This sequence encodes CASSLAEGLSYNEQFF.

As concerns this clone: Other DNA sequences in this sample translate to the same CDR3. CDR3 sequence (DNA): TGTGCCAGCAGTCCGGGACAAGGAGCCTACGAGCAGTACTTC. Amino acid sequence: CASSPGQGAYEQYF. The J gene is TRBJ2-7, the V gene TRBV28, with a possible D match to TRBD1 (6 bases). This CDR3 is 14 amino acids long. Germline CDR1 MDHEN, CDR2 SYDVKM. V lost 5 bases to trimming and J lost 2 bases, with 13 bases between them.

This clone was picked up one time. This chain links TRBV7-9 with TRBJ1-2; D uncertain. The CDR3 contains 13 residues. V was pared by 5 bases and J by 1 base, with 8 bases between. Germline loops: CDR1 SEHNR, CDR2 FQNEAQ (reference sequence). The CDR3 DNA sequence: TGTGCCAGCAGCGCTGACTATAACTATGGCTACACCTTC. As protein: CASSADYNYGYTF.

The CDR3 region is CASSMTSETNYNEQFF. The CDR3 DNA reads TGTGCCAGCAGCATGACTAGCGAAACCAACTACAATGAGCAGTTCTTC. The chain carries TRBV13 and TRBJ2-1; 8 bases align to TRBD2. With 5 bases clipped from V and 3 bases from J, the junction kept 9 bases outside the gene matches. The CDR3 length is 16 residues. Germline V gives CDR1 PRHDT, CDR2 FYEKMQ (reference sequence).

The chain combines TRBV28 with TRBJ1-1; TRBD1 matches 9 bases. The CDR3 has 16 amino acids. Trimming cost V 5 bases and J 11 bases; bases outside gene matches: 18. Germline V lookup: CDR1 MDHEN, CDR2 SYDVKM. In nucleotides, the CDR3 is TGTGCCAGCAGTCCGCCCGGGACAGGGTTGGTCAATTCGGCTTTCTTT. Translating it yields CASSPPGTGLVNSAFF.

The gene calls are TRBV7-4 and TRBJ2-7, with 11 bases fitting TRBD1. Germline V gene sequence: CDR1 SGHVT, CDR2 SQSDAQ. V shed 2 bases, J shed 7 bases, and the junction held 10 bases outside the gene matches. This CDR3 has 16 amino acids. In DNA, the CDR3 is TGTGCCAGCAGCTTAATGAGCCGGGACAGGGGGAGGGAGCAGTACTTC. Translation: CASSLMSRDRGREQYF.

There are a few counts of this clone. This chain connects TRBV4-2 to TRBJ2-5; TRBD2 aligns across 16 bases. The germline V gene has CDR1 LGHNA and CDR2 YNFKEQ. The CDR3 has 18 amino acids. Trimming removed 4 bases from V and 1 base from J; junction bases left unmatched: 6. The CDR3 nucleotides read TGTGCCAGCAGCCGAGGGACTAGCGGGAGGGCGTTCCAAGAGACCCAGTACTTC. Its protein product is CASSRGTSGRAFQETQYF.

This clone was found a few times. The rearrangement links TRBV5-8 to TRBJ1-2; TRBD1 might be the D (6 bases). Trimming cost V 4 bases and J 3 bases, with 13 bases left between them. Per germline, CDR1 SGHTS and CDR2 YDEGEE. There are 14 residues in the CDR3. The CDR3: CASSLTGADYGYTF. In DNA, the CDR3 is TGTGCCAGCAGCCTGACAGGAGCTGACTATGGCTACACCTTC. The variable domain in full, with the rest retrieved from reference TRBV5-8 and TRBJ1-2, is EAGVTQSPTHLIKTRGQQATLRCSPISGHTSVYWYQQALGLGLQFLLWYDEGEERNRGNFPPRFSGRQFPNYSSELNVNALELEDSALYLCASSLTGADYGYTFGSGTRLTVV.

In DNA form, the CDR3 reads TGTGCCAGCAGGAGGGGCAGGGGTGTTTACAATGAGCAGTTCTTC. Its protein is CASRRGRGVYNEQFF. The gene calls are TRBV2 and TRBJ2-1, with D possibly being TRBD1 (6 bases). Germline values: CDR1 SNHLY, CDR2 FYNNEI. CDR3 length: 15 amino acids. The V end lost 6 bases, the J end lost 4 bases, and 16 bases lay between the germline ends.

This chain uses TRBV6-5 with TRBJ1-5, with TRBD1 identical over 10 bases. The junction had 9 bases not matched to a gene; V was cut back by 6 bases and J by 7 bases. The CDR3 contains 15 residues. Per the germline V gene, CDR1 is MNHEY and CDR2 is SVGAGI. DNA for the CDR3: TGTGCCAGCAGCCTTCGACAGGGGGCAGGGCAGCCCCAGCATTTT. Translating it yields CASSLRQGAGQPQHF.

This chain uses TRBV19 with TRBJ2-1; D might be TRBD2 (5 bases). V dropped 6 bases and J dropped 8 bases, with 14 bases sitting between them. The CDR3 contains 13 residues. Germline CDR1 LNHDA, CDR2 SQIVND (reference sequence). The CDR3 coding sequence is TGTGCCAGTAGCATCGGACTCCTCGATGAGCAGTTCTTC. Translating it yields CASSIGLLDEQFF.

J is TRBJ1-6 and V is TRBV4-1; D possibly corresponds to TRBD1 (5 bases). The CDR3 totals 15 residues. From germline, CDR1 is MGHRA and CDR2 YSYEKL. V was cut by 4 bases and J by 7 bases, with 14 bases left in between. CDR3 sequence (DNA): TGCGCCAGCAGCCTCGACAGAGACCAAAATTCACCCCTCCACTTT. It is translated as CASSLDRDQNSPLHF.

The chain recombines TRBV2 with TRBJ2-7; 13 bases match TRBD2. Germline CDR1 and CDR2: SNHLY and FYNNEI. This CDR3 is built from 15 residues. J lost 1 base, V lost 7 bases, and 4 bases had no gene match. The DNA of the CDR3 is TGTGCCAGCACCGGACTAGCGGGAGTATCCTACGAGCAGTACTTC. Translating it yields CASTGLAGVSYEQYF. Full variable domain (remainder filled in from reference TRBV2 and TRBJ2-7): EPEVTQTPSHQVTQMGQEVILRCVPISNHLYFYWYRQILGQKVEFLVSFYNNEISEKSEIFDDQFSVERPDGSNFTLKIRSTKLEDSAMYFCASTGLAGVSYEQYFGPGTRLTVT.

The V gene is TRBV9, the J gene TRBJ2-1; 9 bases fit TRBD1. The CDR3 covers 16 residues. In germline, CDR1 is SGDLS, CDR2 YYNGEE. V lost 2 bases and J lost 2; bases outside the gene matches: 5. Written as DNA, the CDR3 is TGTGCCAGCAGCGTTGGCCGGACAGGGGCCTACAATGAGCAGTTCTTC. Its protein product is CASSVGRTGAYNEQFF.

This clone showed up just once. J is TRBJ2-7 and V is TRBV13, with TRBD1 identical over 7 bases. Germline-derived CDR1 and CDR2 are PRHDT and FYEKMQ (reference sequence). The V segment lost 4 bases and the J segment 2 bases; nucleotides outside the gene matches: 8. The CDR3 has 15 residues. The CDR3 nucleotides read TGTGCCAGCAGCTCGTCTACCGGGACAGCCTACGAGCAGTACTTC. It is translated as CASSSSTGTAYEQYF.

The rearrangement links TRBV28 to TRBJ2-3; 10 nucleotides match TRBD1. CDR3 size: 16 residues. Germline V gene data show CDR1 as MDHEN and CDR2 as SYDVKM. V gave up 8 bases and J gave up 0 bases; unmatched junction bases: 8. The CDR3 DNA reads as TGTGCCAGCTCGACAGGGGGCCTTCTTAGCACAGATACGCAGTATTTT. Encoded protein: CASSTGGLLSTDTQYF.

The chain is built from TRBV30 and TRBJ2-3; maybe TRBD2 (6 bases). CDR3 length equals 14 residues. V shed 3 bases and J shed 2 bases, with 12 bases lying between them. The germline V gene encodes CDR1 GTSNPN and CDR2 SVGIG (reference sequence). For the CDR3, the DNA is TGTGCCTGGAGACGGGCGGGAATCACAGATACGCAGTATTTT. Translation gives CAWRRAGITDTQYF.

CDR3 region: CAWGLGTGRETQYF. DNA for the CDR3: TGTGCCTGGGGCCTCGGGACAGGGAGGGAGACCCAGTACTTC. The V and J genes are TRBV30 and TRBJ2-5, with 9 bases that match TRBD1. The germline V gene encodes CDR1 GTSNPN and CDR2 SVGIG (reference sequence). Losses at the gene ends were 5 bases for V and 5 bases for J; bases not matched to a gene: 9. The CDR3 has 14 amino acids.

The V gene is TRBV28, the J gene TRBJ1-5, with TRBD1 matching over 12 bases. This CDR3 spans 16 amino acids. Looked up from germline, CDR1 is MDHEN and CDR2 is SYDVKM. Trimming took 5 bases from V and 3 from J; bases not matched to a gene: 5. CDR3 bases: TGTGCCAGCAGTCCCGGGACAGGGGGCTCCAATCAGCCCCAGCATTTT. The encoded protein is CASSPGTGGSNQPQHF.